The clone carrying this TCR beta chain was picked up many times. The data originate from a study of T cells after yellow fever vaccination. TCRdb re-analysed the 5' RACE reads in MiXCR, keeping a single row per CDR3 protein. The sample has about 310,000 distinct CDR3 sequences, approximately 3.8% seen once. The sample was PBMCs, taken on the day of the yellow fever booster vaccination. The receptor was derived from a man in his late teens or twenties who received the YFV17D yellow fever vaccine.

The CDR3 DNA follows: TGTGCCAGCAGCCAAGGGCAGGCGAGAGACTTTTACGAGCAGTACTTC. As protein: CASSQGQARDFYEQYF. This chain joins TRBV4-2 and TRBJ2-7, with no clear D. The V end was cut by 1 base, the J end by 4 bases, with 17 bases between. This CDR3 comprises 16 residues. Germline assignment: CDR1 LGHNA and CDR2 YNFKEQ.